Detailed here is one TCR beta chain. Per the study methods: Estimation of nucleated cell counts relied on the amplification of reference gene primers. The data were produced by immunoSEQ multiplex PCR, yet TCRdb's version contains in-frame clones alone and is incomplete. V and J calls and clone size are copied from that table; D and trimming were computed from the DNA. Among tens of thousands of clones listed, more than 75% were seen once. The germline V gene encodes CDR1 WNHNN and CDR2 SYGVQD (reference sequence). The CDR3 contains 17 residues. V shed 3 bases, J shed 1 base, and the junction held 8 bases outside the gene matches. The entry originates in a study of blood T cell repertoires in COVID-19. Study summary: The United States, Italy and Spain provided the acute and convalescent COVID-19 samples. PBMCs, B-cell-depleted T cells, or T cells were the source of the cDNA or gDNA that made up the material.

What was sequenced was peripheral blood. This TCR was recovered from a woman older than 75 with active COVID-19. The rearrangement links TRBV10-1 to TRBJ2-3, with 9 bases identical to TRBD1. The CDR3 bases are TGCGCCAGCAGTGATGGAACAGGGGGCGATGGCACAGATACGCAGTATTTT. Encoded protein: CASSDGTGGDGTDTQYF.